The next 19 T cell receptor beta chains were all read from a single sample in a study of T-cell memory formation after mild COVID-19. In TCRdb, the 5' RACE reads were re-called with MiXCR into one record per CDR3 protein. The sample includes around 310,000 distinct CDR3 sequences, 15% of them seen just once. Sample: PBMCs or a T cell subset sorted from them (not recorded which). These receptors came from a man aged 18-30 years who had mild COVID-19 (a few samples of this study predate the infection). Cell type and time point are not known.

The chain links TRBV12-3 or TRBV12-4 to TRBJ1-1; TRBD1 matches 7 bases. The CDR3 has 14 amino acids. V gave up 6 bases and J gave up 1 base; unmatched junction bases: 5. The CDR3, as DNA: TGTGCCAGCAGCCTATACAGGGGGAACACTGAAGCTTTCTTT. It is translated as CASSLYRGNTEAFF.

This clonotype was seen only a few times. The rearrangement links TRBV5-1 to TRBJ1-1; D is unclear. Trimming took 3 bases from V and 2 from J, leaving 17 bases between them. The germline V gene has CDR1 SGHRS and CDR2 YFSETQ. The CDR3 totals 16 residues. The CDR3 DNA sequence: TGCGCCAGCAGCTCCCGAAGGAACAGCGTTAACACTGAAGCTTTCTTT. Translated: CASSSRRNSVNTEAFF.

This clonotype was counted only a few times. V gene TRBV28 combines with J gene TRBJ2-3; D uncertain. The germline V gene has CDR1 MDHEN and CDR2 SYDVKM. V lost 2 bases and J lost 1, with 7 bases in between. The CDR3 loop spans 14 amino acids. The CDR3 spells CASSLGIGTDTQYF. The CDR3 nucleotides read TGTGCCAGCAGTTTAGGGATAGGCACAGATACGCAGTATTTT.

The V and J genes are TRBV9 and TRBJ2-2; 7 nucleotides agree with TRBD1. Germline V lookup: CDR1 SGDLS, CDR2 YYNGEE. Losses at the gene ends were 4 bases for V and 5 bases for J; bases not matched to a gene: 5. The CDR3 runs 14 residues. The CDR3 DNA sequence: TGTGCCAGCAGCCACTCCAGGGGGACCGGGGAGCTGTTTTTT. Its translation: CASSHSRGTGELFF.

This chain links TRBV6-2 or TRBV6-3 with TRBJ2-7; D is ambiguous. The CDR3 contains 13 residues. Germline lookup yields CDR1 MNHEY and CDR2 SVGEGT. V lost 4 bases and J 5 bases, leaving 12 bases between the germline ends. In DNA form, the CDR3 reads TGTGCCAGCAGTTCCAGGACCTTTAACGAGCAGTACTTC. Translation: CASSSRTFNEQYF.

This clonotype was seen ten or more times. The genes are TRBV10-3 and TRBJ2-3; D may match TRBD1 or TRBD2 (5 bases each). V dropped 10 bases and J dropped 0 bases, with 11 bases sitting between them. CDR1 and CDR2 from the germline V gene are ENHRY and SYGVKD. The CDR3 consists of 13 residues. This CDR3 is CATLGASTDTQYF. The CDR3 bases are TGTGCCACCCTCGGGGCTAGCACAGATACGCAGTATTTT.

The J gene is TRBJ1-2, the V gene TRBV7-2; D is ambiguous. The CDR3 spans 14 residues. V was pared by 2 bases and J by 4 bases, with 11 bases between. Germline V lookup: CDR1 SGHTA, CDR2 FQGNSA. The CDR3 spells CASSLSPDFYGYTF. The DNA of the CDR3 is TGTGCCAGCAGCTTAAGTCCAGATTTCTATGGCTACACCTTC.

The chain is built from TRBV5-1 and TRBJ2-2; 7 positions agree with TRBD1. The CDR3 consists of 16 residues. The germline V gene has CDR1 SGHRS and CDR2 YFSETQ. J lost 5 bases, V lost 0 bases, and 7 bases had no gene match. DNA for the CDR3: TGCGCCAGCAGCTTGGAGCCGGACAGGTATACCGGGGAGCTGTTTTTT. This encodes CASSLEPDRYTGELFF.

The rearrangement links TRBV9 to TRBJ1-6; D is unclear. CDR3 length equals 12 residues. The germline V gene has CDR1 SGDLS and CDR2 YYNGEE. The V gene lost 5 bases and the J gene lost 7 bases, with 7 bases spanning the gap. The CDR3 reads CASRTGNSPLHF. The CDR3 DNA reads TGTGCCAGCAGAACCGGAAATTCACCCCTCCACTTT.

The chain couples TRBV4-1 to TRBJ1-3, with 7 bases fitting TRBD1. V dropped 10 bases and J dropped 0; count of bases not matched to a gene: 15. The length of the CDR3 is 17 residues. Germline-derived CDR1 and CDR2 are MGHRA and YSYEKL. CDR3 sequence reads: CATRPIGQASSGNTIYF. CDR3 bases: TGCGCCACTCGGCCGATCGGACAGGCGAGCTCTGGAAACACCATATATTTT.

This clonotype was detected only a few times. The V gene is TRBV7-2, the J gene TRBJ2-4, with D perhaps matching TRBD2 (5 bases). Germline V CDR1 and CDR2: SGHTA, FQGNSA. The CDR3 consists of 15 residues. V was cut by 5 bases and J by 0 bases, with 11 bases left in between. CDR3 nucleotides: TGTGCCAGCAGCCTTAGCGCTCTAGCCAAAAACATTCAGTACTTC. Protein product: CASSLSALAKNIQYF.

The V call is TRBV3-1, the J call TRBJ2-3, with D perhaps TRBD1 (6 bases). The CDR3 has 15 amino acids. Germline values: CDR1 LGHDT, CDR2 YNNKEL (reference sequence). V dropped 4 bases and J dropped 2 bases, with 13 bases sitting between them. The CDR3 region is CASSLRQVLTDTQYF. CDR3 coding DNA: TGTGCCAGCAGCCTAAGACAGGTCCTCACAGATACGCAGTATTTT.

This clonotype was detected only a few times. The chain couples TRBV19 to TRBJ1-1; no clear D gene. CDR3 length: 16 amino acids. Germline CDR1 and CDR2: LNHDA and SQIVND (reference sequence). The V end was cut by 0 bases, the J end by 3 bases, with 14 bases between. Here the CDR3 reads CASSIETSRVDTEAFF. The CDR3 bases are TGTGCCAGTAGTATAGAGACCTCTCGGGTAGACACTGAAGCTTTCTTT. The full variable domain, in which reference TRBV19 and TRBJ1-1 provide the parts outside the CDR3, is DGGITQSPKYLFRKEGQNVTLSCEQNLNHDAMYWYRQDPGQGLRLIYYSQIVNDFQKGDIAEGYSVSREKKESFPLTVTSAQKNPTAFYLCASSIETSRVDTEAFFGQGTRLTVV.

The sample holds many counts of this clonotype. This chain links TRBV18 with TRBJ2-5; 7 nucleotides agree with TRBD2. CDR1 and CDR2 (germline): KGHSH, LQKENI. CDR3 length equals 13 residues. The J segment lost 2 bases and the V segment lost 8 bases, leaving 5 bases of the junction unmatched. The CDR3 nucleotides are TGTGCCAGCAGCCCCGGGGGGCAAGAGACCCAGTACTTC. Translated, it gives CASSPGGQETQYF.

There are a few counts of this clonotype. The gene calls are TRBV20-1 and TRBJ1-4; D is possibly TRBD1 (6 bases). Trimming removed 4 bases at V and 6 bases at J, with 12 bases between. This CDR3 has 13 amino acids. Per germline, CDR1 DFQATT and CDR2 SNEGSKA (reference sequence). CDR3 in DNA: TGCAGTGCTACTACAGGGTACGATGAAAAACTGTTTTTT. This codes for CSATTGYDEKLFF.

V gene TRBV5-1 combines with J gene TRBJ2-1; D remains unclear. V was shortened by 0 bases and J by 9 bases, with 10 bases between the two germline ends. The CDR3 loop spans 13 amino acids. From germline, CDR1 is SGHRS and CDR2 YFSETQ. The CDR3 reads CASSLVGTSEQFF. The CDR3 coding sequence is TGCGCCAGCAGCTTGGTAGGTACAAGTGAGCAGTTCTTC.

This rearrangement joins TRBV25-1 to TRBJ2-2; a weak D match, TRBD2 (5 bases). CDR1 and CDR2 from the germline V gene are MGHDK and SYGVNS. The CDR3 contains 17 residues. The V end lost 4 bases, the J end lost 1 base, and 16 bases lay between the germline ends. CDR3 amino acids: CASSVLDGDLNTGELFF. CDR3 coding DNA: TGTGCCAGCAGTGTTCTAGACGGGGATTTGAACACCGGGGAGCTGTTTTTT.

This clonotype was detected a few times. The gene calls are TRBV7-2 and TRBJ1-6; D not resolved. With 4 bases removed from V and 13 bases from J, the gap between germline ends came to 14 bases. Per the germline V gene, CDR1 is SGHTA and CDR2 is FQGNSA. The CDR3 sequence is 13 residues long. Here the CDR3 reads CASSSDYTAPLHF. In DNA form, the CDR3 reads TGTGCCAGCAGCTCGGACTACACTGCGCCCCTCCACTTT.

The CDR3 DNA follows: TGTGCCAGCAGCTTAGTGCCCAGGGTCCCGAACACTGAAGCTTTCTTT. As protein: CASSLVPRVPNTEAFF. The chain links TRBV7-2 to TRBJ1-1, with D perhaps matching TRBD1 (5 bases). V lost 1 base, J lost 1 base, and 13 bases lay in between. The length of the CDR3 is 16 residues. Germline V gene lookup returns CDR1 SGHTA and CDR2 FQGNSA.